These 18 T cell receptor beta chains originate from one sample sequenced in a study of blood T cell repertoires in COVID-19. The assay was immunoSEQ multiplex PCR, and TCRdb's table has in-frame clones only and misses some. The sample lists about 250,000 clones; roughly 86% were seen once. Material for sequencing was peripheral blood. The origin of the receptors is a woman aged 60 to 75 who had recovered from COVID-19.

The chain carries TRBV7-6 and TRBJ1-2; 7 bases match TRBD1. Germline values: CDR1 SGHVS, CDR2 FNYEAQ. After removal of 7 bases from V and 0 bases from J, the junction contained 5 bases not matched to a gene. The CDR3 sequence is 14 residues long. CDR3 loop: CASTETGSNYGYTF. The CDR3 nucleotides read TGTGCCAGCACCGAGACAGGGTCTAACTATGGCTACACCTTC.

As concerns this clone: This sample includes further DNA sequences coding for the same CDR3. This CDR3 is CASSPGGTGELFF. In nucleotides, the CDR3 is TGTGCCAGCTCACCGGGCGGGACCGGGGAGCTGTTTTTT. This chain links TRBV18 with TRBJ2-2; possibly TRBD2 for D (5 bases). Germline V gene data show CDR1 as KGHSH and CDR2 as LQKENI. The CDR3 is made up of 13 amino acids. V lost 3 bases, J lost 5 bases, and 7 bases lay in between.

The rearrangement links TRBV27 to TRBJ1-4, with 7 bases matching TRBD1. Looked up from germline, CDR1 is MNHEY and CDR2 is SMNVEV (reference sequence). Germline trimming cut 5 bases from V and 6 bases from J; bases unmatched to any gene: 9. The CDR3 has 15 amino acids. CDR3 bases: TGTGCCAGCAGTGTCACCGGGACAGCAGATGAAAAACTGTTTTTT. Its translation is CASSVTGTADEKLFF.

This chain uses TRBV5-4 with TRBJ2-7; 9 nucleotides line up with TRBD1. There are 13 residues in the CDR3. Per the germline V gene, CDR1 is SGHNT and CDR2 is YYREEE (reference sequence). J lost 5 bases, V lost 4 bases, and 4 bases had no gene match. The CDR3 loop is CASSRTGEDEQYF. Written as DNA, the CDR3 is TGTGCCAGCAGCCGGACAGGGGAAGACGAGCAGTACTTC.

The V call is TRBV13, the J call TRBJ2-7; D may be TRBD2 (6 bases). V lost 6 bases and J lost 0, with 9 bases in between. The CDR3 sequence is 13 residues long. Per germline, CDR1 PRHDT and CDR2 FYEKMQ (reference sequence). The CDR3 DNA reads TGTGCCAGCAGTCGGGGGAGCTCCTACGAGCAGTACTTC. It translates to CASSRGSSYEQYF.

J is TRBJ2-1 and V is TRBV11-2; TRBD2 is a possible D gene (5 bases). Trimming took 4 bases from V and 9 from J, leaving 7 bases between them. CDR3 length equals 11 residues. Per germline, CDR1 SGHAT and CDR2 FQNNGV. The CDR3 DNA reads TGTGCCAGCAGCTCCGAGGGTGAGCAGTTCTTC. This translates into CASSSEGEQFF.

This clone showed up just once. V usage is TRBV5-8 and J usage is TRBJ2-7, with 12 nucleotides matching TRBD2. Losses at the gene ends were 0 bases for V and 3 bases for J; bases not matched to a gene: 7. This CDR3 spans 17 amino acids. Germline V gene lookup returns CDR1 SGHTS and CDR2 YDEGEE. CDR3: CASSLALSTSGGYEQYF. The DNA for the CDR3 is TGTGCCAGCAGCTTGGCACTCTCGACTAGCGGGGGCTACGAGCAGTACTTC.

The rearrangement joins TRBV3-1 (or the pseudogene TRBV3-2) to TRBJ1-1; 9 bases are shared with TRBD1. Germline assignment: CDR1 LGHDT and CDR2 YNNKEL (reference sequence). The CDR3 contains 17 residues. V shed 4 bases and J 0 bases; nucleotides not matched to a gene: 9. The CDR3 DNA is TGTGCCAGCAGCCCCCCTCAGAGGGACAGGGTGAACACTGAAGCTTTCTTT. Translated, it gives CASSPPQRDRVNTEAFF.

CDR3 residues: CASSLTPGSSNYGYTF. The CDR3 DNA is TGTGCCAGCAGCCTCACCCCCGGGAGCTCTAACTATGGCTACACCTTC. The chain combines TRBV7-3 with TRBJ1-2, with no clear D. Germline V gene sequence: CDR1 SGHTA, CDR2 FQGTGA. Trimming cost V 5 bases and J 0 bases, with 16 bases left between them. This CDR3 contains 16 residues.

This chain uses TRBV18 with TRBJ2-4; 8 bases map to TRBD1. The V segment lost 3 bases and the J segment 7 bases; nucleotides outside the gene matches: 11. Germline values: CDR1 KGHSH, CDR2 LQKENI. The CDR3 sequence is 16 residues long. The CDR3 nucleotides read TGTGCCAGCTCACCGCGAGGACAGGGAGGAACGAACATTCAGTACTTC. This translates into CASSPRGQGGTNIQYF.

The rearrangement joins TRBV5-1 to TRBJ2-7; 7 bases match TRBD1. CDR1 is SGHRS, CDR2 YFSETQ, per germline. V lost 2 bases to trimming and J lost 6 bases; unmatched junction nucleotides: 8. The CDR3 length is 14 residues. CDR3 nucleotides: TGCGCCAGCAGCTTAGGGGGCCAGGGGACCGAGCAGTACTTC. Translating it yields CASSLGGQGTEQYF.

The chain combines TRBV6-6 with TRBJ1-1, with D maybe TRBD1 (6 bases). CDR3 length: 14 residues. The germline V and J ends were trimmed by 2 bases and 2 bases, with 9 bases remaining between them. Germline V gives CDR1 MNHNY, CDR2 SVGAGI (reference sequence). Here the CDR3 DNA reads TGTGCCAGCAGTTACGGACAGTTTAACACTGAAGCTTTCTTT. It is translated as CASSYGQFNTEAFF.

The sample holds a few counts of this clone. The J gene is TRBJ2-2, the V gene TRBV11-2; 9 positions agree with TRBD1. CDR1 SGHAT and CDR2 FQNNGV come from the germline V gene. CDR3 size: 17 residues. V shed 0 bases, J shed 0 bases, and the junction held 2 bases outside the gene matches. The CDR3 loop is CASSLDNRGPNTGELFF. The CDR3 DNA reads TGTGCCAGCAGCTTAGATAACAGGGGGCCGAACACCGGGGAGCTGTTTTTT.

The rearrangement uses TRBV7-2 and TRBJ2-7; D perhaps matches TRBD2 (6 bases). Germline CDR1 and CDR2: SGHTA and FQGNSA. V lost 1 base, J lost 3 bases, and 13 bases lay in between. The CDR3 is made up of 15 amino acids. The CDR3 DNA follows: TGTGCCAGCAGCTTAGTTAGGGTCGGGGGCTACGAGCAGTACTTC. This translates into CASSLVRVGGYEQYF.

The V and J genes are TRBV5-4 and TRBJ2-5; D may be TRBD1 (5 bases). The V gene lost 4 bases and the J gene lost 2 bases, with 9 bases spanning the gap. CDR3 size: 13 residues. CDR1 and CDR2 from the germline V gene are SGHNT and YYREEE (reference sequence). CDR3 in DNA: TGTGCCAGCAGCACGACAGCACAAGAGACCCAGTACTTC. Translation: CASSTTAQETQYF. The full variable domain, with the rest looked up from reference TRBV5-4 and TRBJ2-5, is ETGVTQSPTHLIKTRGQQVTLRCSSQSGHNTVSWYQQALGQGPQFIFQYYREEENGRGNFPPRFSGLQFPNYSSELNVNALELDDSALYLCASSTTAQETQYFGPGTRLLVL.

The table lists this clone with a few counts. CDR3 loop: CASSQWTGLYGYTF. CDR3 nucleotides: TGTGCCAGCAGCCAATGGACAGGCCTTTATGGCTACACCTTC. J is TRBJ1-2 and V is TRBV3-1 (or the pseudogene TRBV3-2), with TRBD1 matching 7 bases. CDR1 LGHDT and CDR2 YNNKEL come from the germline V gene (reference sequence). V lost 2 bases to trimming and J lost 5 bases; unmatched junction nucleotides: 5. This CDR3 spans 14 amino acids.

V usage is TRBV28 and J usage is TRBJ1-2, with a tentative D call TRBD1 (5 bases). This CDR3 has 14 amino acids. CDR1 MDHEN and CDR2 SYDVKM come from the germline V gene. V was shortened by 6 bases and J by 5 bases, with 16 bases between the two germline ends. The CDR3 coding sequence is TGTGCCAGCAGCCGCCCGGGTCAGGGATATGGCTACACCTTC. Translated, it gives CASSRPGQGYGYTF.

The V call is TRBV14, the J call TRBJ2-7; D is possibly TRBD2 (5 bases). Per germline, CDR1 SGHDN and CDR2 FVKESK. This CDR3 comprises 13 residues. V lost 5 bases and J 6 bases, leaving 14 bases between the germline ends. The CDR3 loop is CASSLDWSREQYF. In DNA form, the CDR3 reads TGTGCCAGCAGCTTGGACTGGAGTCGCGAGCAGTACTTC.